This T cell receptor (beta chain) emerged from a study of blood T cell repertoires in COVID-19. Study context: In each case, the material was cDNA or gDNA derived from T cells, B-cell-depleted T cells, or PBMCs.

Produced via immunoSEQ multiplex PCR; TCRdb's table is partial and in-frame only. The table has over 300,000 clones, around nine tenths seen once. This CDR3 is 15 amino acids long. Trimming cost V 2 bases and J 0 bases, with 8 bases left between them. CDR1 LNHDA and CDR2 SQIVND come from the germline V gene (reference sequence). Enrolled through a virtual design, the participants were between roughly 18 and 90 years of age and came from under 30 US areas. The source of this sequence is a woman in her thirties with acute COVID-19. V is TRBV19 and J is TRBJ1-3; D ambiguous. The sample taken for sequencing was PBMCs or T cells enriched from blood (not recorded which). The CDR3 sequence is CASSIQASSGNTIYF. For the CDR3, the DNA is TGTGCCAGTAGTATACAGGCGAGCTCTGGAAACACCATATATTTT.